What follows are 14 T cell receptor beta chains derived from one specimen sequenced in a study of T cells after yellow fever vaccination. TCRdb reprocessed the 5' RACE reads via MiXCR and lists one record per CDR3 protein. The sample includes 400,000 or so distinct CDR3 sequences, roughly 6.2% seen only once; the top ten take over 12%. The material was PBMCs, obtained 5 days after the yellow fever booster vaccination. The source of these receptors is a man aged 30-40 years who received the YFV17D yellow fever vaccine.

This clonotype occurred a few times. The chain is built from TRBV18 and TRBJ2-1, with 14 nucleotides matching TRBD2. Trimming removed 3 bases from V and 0 bases from J; junction bases left unmatched: 10. CDR3 length equals 20 residues. Germline lookup yields CDR1 KGHSH and CDR2 LQKENI. The CDR3 bases are TGTGCCAGCTCACCGAACTATGGACTAGCGGGAGGCGCCTCCTACAATGAGCAGTTCTTC. Amino acids: CASSPNYGLAGGASYNEQFF.

In its sample, this clonotype was seen a few times. The V call is TRBV5-1, the J call TRBJ1-4; D is uncertain. The germline V gene has CDR1 SGHRS and CDR2 YFSETQ. The V and J ends lost 4 bases and 7 bases respectively, with 26 bases between them. The length of the CDR3 is 18 residues. This CDR3 reads CASSLEYETSFGTEKLFF. In DNA form, the CDR3 reads TGCGCCAGCAGCCTGGAGTACGAGACAAGCTTCGGTACTGAAAAACTGTTTTTT.

This rearrangement joins TRBV5-1 to TRBJ2-6, with D perhaps TRBD1 (6 bases). CDR1 is SGHRS and CDR2 is YFSETQ in the germline V gene. The V gene lost 0 bases and the J gene lost 5 bases, with 9 bases spanning the gap. There are 15 residues in the CDR3. The DNA for the CDR3 is TGCGCCAGCAGCTTGGCACAGGGAAGGGCCAACGTCCTGACTTTC. It specifies CASSLAQGRANVLTF.

This clonotype was observed a few times. The chain uses TRBV12-3 or TRBV12-4 and TRBJ2-4; D call uncertain. CDR3 length: 15 residues. Trimming shortened V by 4 bases and J by 0 bases, and 10 bases separated the two germline ends. The CDR3 loop is CASSSPLEAKNIQYF. The DNA for the CDR3 is TGTGCCAGCAGTTCCCCCCTGGAAGCCAAAAACATTCAGTACTTC.

The chain uses TRBV12-3 or TRBV12-4 and TRBJ1-1, with D possibly being TRBD1 (5 bases). The ends were cut back, 1 base at V and 1 base at J, with 10 bases in the middle. This CDR3 contains 15 residues. CDR3 nucleotides: TGTGCCAGCAGTTTAGGGGGACCCCGGAACACTGAAGCTTTCTTT. This codes for CASSLGGPRNTEAFF.

The V gene is TRBV4-3, the J gene TRBJ2-6; possibly TRBD1 for D (5 bases). The germline CDR1 and CDR2 sequences are LGHNA and YSLEER. Trimming removed 3 bases from V and 0 bases from J, with 6 bases in between. This CDR3 has 15 residues. The CDR3 sequence: CASSQDNSGANVLTF. The CDR3 nucleotides read TGCGCCAGCAGCCAGGACAACTCTGGGGCCAACGTCCTGACTTTC.

Ten or more counts support this clonotype. This chain links TRBV27 with TRBJ2-2; no definite D call. In germline, CDR1 is MNHEY, CDR2 SMNVEV (reference sequence). There are 11 residues in the CDR3. V gave up 10 bases and J gave up 8 bases, with 11 bases separating them. CDR3 region: CAILFQGELFF. The CDR3 coding sequence is TGTGCCATCCTTTTCCAAGGGGAGCTGTTTTTT.

This chain joins TRBV20-1 and TRBJ1-2; TRBD1 agrees at 7 bases. CDR1 is DFQATT and CDR2 is SNEGSKA in the germline V gene (reference sequence). V trimming: 1 base; J trimming: 4 bases; junction bases outside the gene matches: 3. This CDR3 has 13 amino acids. CDR3 DNA: TGCAGTGCTAGAGGACAGGGCGGCTATGGCTACACCTTC. Its translation is CSARGQGGYGYTF.

This clonotype has more than one count but fewer than ten. The gene calls are TRBV19 and TRBJ1-3; 7 bases agree with TRBD1. Germline loops: CDR1 LNHDA, CDR2 SQIVND (reference sequence). The CDR3 is 15 residues long. Trimming cost V 6 bases and J 4 bases; bases outside gene matches: 9. The chain's CDR3 is CASSVDRVRGNTIYF. The CDR3 DNA follows: TGTGCCAGTAGCGTCGACAGGGTGAGAGGAAACACCATATATTTT.

The chain couples TRBV7-9 to TRBJ1-5; D call uncertain. The CDR3 has 14 amino acids. The germline V gene has CDR1 SEHNR and CDR2 FQNEAQ (reference sequence). V lost 4 bases and J 4 bases, leaving 11 bases between the germline ends. CDR3 region: CASSSARGNQPQHF. For the CDR3, the DNA is TGTGCCAGCAGCTCAGCCCGGGGAAATCAGCCCCAGCATTTT.

Here the CDR3 reads CAISESPGSSGNTIYF. The CDR3 DNA reads TGTGCCATCAGTGAGTCGCCGGGAAGCTCTGGAAACACCATATATTTT. The rearrangement links TRBV10-3 to TRBJ1-3, with unresolved D. Trimming stripped 0 bases from V and 0 bases from J, with 9 bases between. CDR1 is ENHRY and CDR2 is SYGVKD in the germline V gene. This CDR3 is 16 amino acids long.

The rearrangement uses TRBV19 and TRBJ2-1; 10 nucleotides align to TRBD1. This CDR3 is 15 amino acids long. Trimming at V came to 7 bases and at J to 7 bases, leaving 10 bases not matched to a gene. Germline V lookup: CDR1 LNHDA, CDR2 SQIVND (reference sequence). The CDR3 loop is CASTTGGLPRNEQFF. CDR3 sequence (DNA): TGTGCCAGTACGACAGGGGGCCTCCCCAGGAATGAGCAGTTCTTC.

Ten or more counts support this clonotype. The rearrangement links TRBV18 to TRBJ1-4; no definite D call. CDR1 and CDR2 from the germline V gene are KGHSH and LQKENI. This CDR3 region has 17 residues. V was shortened by 0 bases and J by 2 bases, with 13 bases between the two germline ends. The chain's CDR3 is CASSPPVGTQTNEKLFF. As DNA, the CDR3 is TGTGCCAGCTCACCACCGGTCGGCACGCAGACTAATGAAAAACTGTTTTTT.

This clonotype has more than one count but fewer than ten. V and J are TRBV6-2 or TRBV6-3 and TRBJ2-3; maybe TRBD2 (5 bases). The CDR3 length is 13 residues. Trimming removed 5 bases at V and 2 bases at J, with 8 bases between. The germline V gene encodes CDR1 MNHEY and CDR2 SVGEGT. The DNA of the CDR3 is TGTGCCAGCAGTCGAGGGTTCACAGATACGCAGTATTTT. It translates to CASSRGFTDTQYF.